This TCR beta chain was captured in a study of technical replicates of blood from a handful of donors. Assay: immunoSEQ multiplex PCR; the TCRdb copy retains only in-frame clones and omits some. Among 87,000 or so clones listed, over 90% were seen once. V lost 6 bases, J lost 4 bases, and 12 bases lay in between. Germline assignment: CDR1 MNHEY and CDR2 SMNVEV (reference sequence). This CDR3 has 14 residues. The sequence came from a human donor in good health. The chain carries TRBV27 and TRBJ2-2, with D maybe TRBD2 (6 bases). Sequenced: T cells isolated from PBMCs. The CDR3 coding sequence is TGTGCCAGCAGGATCGGAGGGGCCACCGGGGAGCTGTTTTTT. It encodes CASRIGGATGELFF.